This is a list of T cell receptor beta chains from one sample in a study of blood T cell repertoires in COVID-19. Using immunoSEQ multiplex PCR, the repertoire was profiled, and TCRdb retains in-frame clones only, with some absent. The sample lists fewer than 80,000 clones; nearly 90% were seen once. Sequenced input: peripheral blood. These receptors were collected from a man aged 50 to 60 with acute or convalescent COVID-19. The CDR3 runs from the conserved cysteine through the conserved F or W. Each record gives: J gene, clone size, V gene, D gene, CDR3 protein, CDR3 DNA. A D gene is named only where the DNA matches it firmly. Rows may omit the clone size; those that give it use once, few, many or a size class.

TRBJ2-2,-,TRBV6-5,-,CASSLGRPPGELFF,TGTGCCAGCAGTTTGGGCAGGCCTCCCGGGGAGCTGTTTTTT
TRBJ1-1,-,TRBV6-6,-,CARHWYAYRFNTEAFF,TGTGCCAGACATTGGTACGCATACCGTTTTAACACTGAAGCTTTCTTT
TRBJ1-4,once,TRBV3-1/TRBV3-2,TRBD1,CASSPQTGGASTNEKLFF,TGTGCCAGCAGCCCTCAAACAGGGGGCGCATCTACTAATGAAAAACTGTTTTTT
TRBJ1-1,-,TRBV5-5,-,CASSWTPGEGEAFF,TGTGCCAGCAGCTGGACCCCAGGGGAAGGGGAAGCTTTCTTT
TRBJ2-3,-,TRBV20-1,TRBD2,CSASLAGGIGGTDTQYF,TGCAGTGCTAGTTTAGCGGGAGGGATCGGGGGCACAGATACGCAGTATTTT
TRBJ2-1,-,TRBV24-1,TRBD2,CATSGESRGRTYNEQFF,TGTGCCACCAGTGGTGAATCTCGCGGGAGAACCTACAATGAGCAGTTCTTC
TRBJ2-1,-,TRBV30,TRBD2,CAWNGRVNNEQFF,TGTGCCTGGAACGGGAGGGTTAACAATGAGCAGTTCTTC
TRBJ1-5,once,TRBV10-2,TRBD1,CASSESQTGGEAQHF,TGCGCCAGCAGTGAGTCCCAGACAGGGGGAGAGGCCCAGCATTTT
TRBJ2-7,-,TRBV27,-,CASSLGGHSYEQYF,TGTGCCAGCAGTTTAGGCGGGCACTCCTACGAGCAGTACTTC
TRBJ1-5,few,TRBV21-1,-,CASSKALGNQPQHF,TGTGCCAGCAGCAAGGCCCTTGGCAATCAGCCCCAGCATTTT
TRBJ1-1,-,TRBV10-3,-,CAISVSETQKYTEAFF,TGTGCCATCAGTGTCTCGGAGACCCAAAAATACACTGAAGCTTTCTTT
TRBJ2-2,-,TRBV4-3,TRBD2,CASGSESWDTGELFF,TGCGCTAGCGGGAGCGAGAGTTGGGACACCGGGGAGCTGTTTTTT
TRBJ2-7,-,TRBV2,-,CASKDRAGVSEEQYF,TGTGCCAGCAAGGACCGGGCAGGGGTTTCGGAAGAGCAGTACTTC
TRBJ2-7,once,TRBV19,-,CASHPRGGASYEQYF,TGTGCCAGTCACCCTCGTGGGGGGGCGTCCTACGAGCAGTACTTC
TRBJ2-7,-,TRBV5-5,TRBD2,CASSPSSVRALAGSYEQYF,TGTGCCAGCAGCCCTTCGTCGGTTAGGGCCCTAGCGGGCTCCTACGAGCAGTACTTC
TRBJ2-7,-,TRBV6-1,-,CASSEVGLRYEQYF,TGTGCCAGCAGTGAAGTTGGGCTAAGGTACGAGCAGTACTTC
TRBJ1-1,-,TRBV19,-,CASSIAGQTNTEAFF,TGTGCCAGTAGTATAGCTGGGCAGACGAACACTGAAGCTTTCTTT
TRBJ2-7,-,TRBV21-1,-,CASSKVAFPYEQYF,TGTGCCAGCAGCAAAGTAGCGTTCCCCTACGAGCAGTACTTC
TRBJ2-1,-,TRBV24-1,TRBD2,CATSDSSGLAGRVNEQFF,TGTGCCACCAGTGATTCGTCCGGACTAGCGGGAAGGGTCAATGAGCAGTTCTTC
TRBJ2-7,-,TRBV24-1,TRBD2,CATTSRLAGGVSYEQYF,TGTGCCACCACCAGTAGACTAGCGGGAGGCGTCTCCTACGAGCAGTACTTC
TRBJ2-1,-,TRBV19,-,CATSLRLVSNEQFF,TGTGCCACCTCCCTCCGACTAGTTTCCAATGAGCAGTTCTTC
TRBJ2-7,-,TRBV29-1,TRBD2,CSVARENGGYEQYF,TGCAGCGTTGCTAGGGAGAACGGGGGGTACGAGCAGTACTTC
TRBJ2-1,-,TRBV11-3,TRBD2,CASSATSGSNNEQFF,TGTGCCAGCAGCGCGACTAGCGGGAGTAACAATGAGCAGTTCTTC
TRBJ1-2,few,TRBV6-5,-,CAIPAAFGLAGYTF,TGTGCCATCCCAGCGGCCTTCGGGTTAGCTGGCTACACCTTC
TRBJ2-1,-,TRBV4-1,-,CASSQDSGLYNEQFF,TGCGCCAGCAGCCAAGATAGCGGATTGTACAATGAGCAGTTCTTC
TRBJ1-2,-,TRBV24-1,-,CATRQGNGGYTF,TGTGCCACTCGCCAGGGGAACGGTGGCTACACCTTC
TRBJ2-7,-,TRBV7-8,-,CASSPGLPGHEQYF,TGTGCCAGCAGCCCAGGACTACCCGGGCACGAGCAGTACTTC
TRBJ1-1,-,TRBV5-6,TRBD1,CASRRTGRNTEAFF,TGTGCCAGCAGGCGGACAGGGAGGAACACTGAAGCTTTCTTT
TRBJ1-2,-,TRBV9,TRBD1,CASRADRVRGYTF,TGTGCCAGCCGTGCTGACAGGGTACGAGGCTACACCTTC
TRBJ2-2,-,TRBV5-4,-,CASSIANTGELFF,TGTGCCAGCAGCATCGCGAACACCGGGGAGCTGTTTTTT
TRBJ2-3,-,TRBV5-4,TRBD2,CASSVGLAGDGTQYF,TGTGCCAGCAGCGTTGGACTAGCGGGAGACGGTACGCAGTATTTT
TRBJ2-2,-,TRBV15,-,CATSRVQKTHGELFF,TGTGCCACCAGCAGAGTCCAGAAGACTCACGGGGAGCTGTTTTTT
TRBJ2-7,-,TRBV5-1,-,CASSLGARGSNYEQYF,TGCGCCAGCAGCTTGGGGGCCCGGGGTAGCAACTACGAGCAGTACTTC
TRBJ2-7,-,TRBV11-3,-,CASSLSRGESEQYF,TGTGCCAGCAGCTTAAGCAGGGGGGAGTCCGAGCAGTACTTC
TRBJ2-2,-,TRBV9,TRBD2,CASSPYSLAGSNTGELFF,TGTGCCAGCAGCCCCTACTCCCTAGCGGGGTCGAACACCGGGGAGCTGTTTTTT
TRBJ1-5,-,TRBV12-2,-,CASRFREGIGQGYDSNQPQHF,TGTGCAAGTCGCTTCCGCGAGGGGATAGGACAGGGTTACGATAGCAATCAGCCCCAGCATTTT
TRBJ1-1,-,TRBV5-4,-,CASSLGLGGEAFF,TGTGCCAGCAGCTTAGGGTTAGGAGGCGAAGCTTTCTTT
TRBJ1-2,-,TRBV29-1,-,CSVETANYGYTF,TGCAGCGTTGAAACAGCTAACTATGGCTACACCTTC
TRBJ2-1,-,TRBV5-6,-,CASSLRAGNRQFF,TGTGCCAGCAGCCTAAGAGCCGGGAATAGGCAGTTCTTC
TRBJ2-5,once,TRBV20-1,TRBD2,CSASLAGRETQYF,TGCAGTGCCAGTCTAGCGGGTCGGGAGACCCAGTACTTC
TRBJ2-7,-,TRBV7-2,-,CASSAGLSLYEQYF,TGTGCCAGCAGCGCCGGACTTTCCCTTTACGAGCAGTACTTC
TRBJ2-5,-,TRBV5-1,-,CASSLGGGTETQYF,TGCGCCAGCAGCTTGGGTGGAGGGACGGAGACCCAGTACTTC
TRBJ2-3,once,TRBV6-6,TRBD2,CASTSSGRAADTQYF,TGTGCCAGCACATCTAGCGGGAGGGCCGCAGATACGCAGTATTTT
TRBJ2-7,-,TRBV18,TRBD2,CASSPGLAGWSSYEQYF,TGTGCCAGCTCACCGGGACTAGCGGGTTGGTCCTCCTACGAGCAGTACTTC
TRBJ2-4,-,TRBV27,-,CASREGKLAKNIQYF,TGTGCCAGCAGGGAGGGAAAGCTCGCCAAAAACATTCAGTACTTC
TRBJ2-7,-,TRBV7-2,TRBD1,CASSTGTAYEQYF,TGTGCCAGCAGCACCGGGACAGCCTACGAGCAGTACTTC
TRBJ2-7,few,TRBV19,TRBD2,CASSIVAGGYEQYF,TGTGCCAGTAGTATAGTAGCGGGAGGCTACGAGCAGTACTTC
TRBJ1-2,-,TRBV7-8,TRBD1,CASSRTGVSGYTF,TGTGCCAGCAGCCGGACAGGGGTATCCGGCTACACCTTC
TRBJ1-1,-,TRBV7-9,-,CASTPGGLEAFF,TGTGCCAGCACCCCGGGGGGCCTTGAAGCTTTCTTT
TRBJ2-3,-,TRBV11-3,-,CASSLGASTDTQYF,TGTGCCAGCAGCTTAGGGGCTAGCACAGATACGCAGTATTTT
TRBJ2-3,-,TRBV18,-,CASSPSQGGEEADTQYF,TGTGCCAGCTCCCCCTCCCAAGGGGGGGAAGAGGCAGATACGCAGTATTTT
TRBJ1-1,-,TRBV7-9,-,CASSPGLPVAEAFF,TGTGCCAGCAGCCCGGGACTGCCCGTGGCTGAAGCTTTCTTT
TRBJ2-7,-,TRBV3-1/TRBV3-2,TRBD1,CASSPRGRGQGEQYF,TGTGCCAGCAGTCCCAGGGGCAGGGGGCAAGGAGAGCAGTACTTC
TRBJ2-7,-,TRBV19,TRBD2,CASSIDSGRTYEQYF,TGTGCCAGTAGTATAGATAGCGGGAGAACCTACGAGCAGTACTTC
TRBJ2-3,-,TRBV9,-,CASSTRQEMDTQYF,TGTGCCAGCAGCACCAGACAGGAAATGGATACGCAGTATTTT